These T cell receptor beta chains were read from a single sample in a study of beta chain features in type 1 diabetes. Measured with immunoSEQ multiplex PCR; TCRdb has only the in-frame clones, and not every one. The sample has 850,000 to 900,000 clones, 17% seen once. The sequencing input was naive CD4+ T cells from blood. The receptors were gathered from a woman younger than 35 in good health. The CDR3 runs from the conserved cysteine through the conserved F or W. D genes are given only for firm matches. Expanded clones are given a class, and other clones once, few, many or no size at all.

CASTARRSRMGNTEAFF	TGCGCCAGCACAGCCAGACGGTCGCGGATGGGGAACACTGAAGCTTTCTTT	TRBV23-1	TRBJ1-1	NA	NA
CAISAGVNNEQFF	TGTGCCATCTCGGCTGGGGTAAACAATGAGCAGTTCTTC	TRBV10-3	TRBJ2-1	many	NA
CASSQEADQPQHF	TGCGCCAGCAGCCAAGAAGCGGATCAGCCCCAGCATTTT	TRBV4-3	TRBJ1-5	NA	NA
CASSLSRINEQFF	TGTGCCAGCAGTTTAAGTAGGATCAATGAGCAGTTCTTC	TRBV27	TRBJ2-1	few	NA
CASSLLRSSNQPQHF	TGTGCCAGCAGTTTACTTCGAAGTAGCAATCAGCCCCAGCATTTT	TRBV7-8	TRBJ1-5	few	NA
CASSWTAYEQYF	TGTGCCAGCAGCTGGACAGCCTACGAGCAGTACTTC	TRBV7-2	TRBJ2-7	NA	NA
CASSQEATWAKNIQYF	TGTGCCAGCAGCCAAGAGGCAACATGGGCCAAAAACATTCAGTACTTC	TRBV4-2	TRBJ2-4	few	NA
CASSLPWGETQYF	TGTGCCAGCAGTTTGCCTTGGGGGGAGACCCAGTACTTC	TRBV28	TRBJ2-5	few	NA
CASLGLTGRDEQYF	TGTGCCAGCTTAGGACTCACAGGGCGGGACGAGCAGTACTTC	TRBV28	TRBJ2-7	NA	NA
CASRTSVNNEQFF	TGCGCCAGCCGGACTAGCGTGAACAATGAGCAGTTCTTC	TRBV5-1	TRBJ2-1	NA	TRBD2
CASSGWTTPSTDTQYF	TGTGCCAGCAGCGGCTGGACCACCCCCTCCACAGATACGCAGTATTTT	TRBV21-1	TRBJ2-3	once	NA
CASSSVPKTSGRYNEQFF	TGTGCCAGCAGCTCGGTACCCAAAACTAGCGGGAGATACAATGAGCAGTTCTTC	TRBV13	TRBJ2-1	few	TRBD2
CASSPTGPYGYTF	TGTGCCAGCAGTCCCACAGGGCCCTATGGCTACACCTTC	TRBV6-5	TRBJ1-2	NA	NA
CASSYYQNTGELFF	TGTGCCAGCAGTTATTACCAGAACACCGGGGAGCTGTTTTTT	TRBV6-5	TRBJ2-2	few	NA
CASSRQTYGYTF	TGTGCCAGTAGTAGACAGACCTATGGCTACACCTTC	TRBV19	TRBJ1-2	NA	NA
CASSEGQLAKNIQYF	TGTGCCAGCAGCGAAGGACAGCTAGCCAAAAACATTCAGTACTTC	TRBV28	TRBJ2-4	NA	NA
CASSSGGTDQPQHF	TGTGCCAGCAGCTCGGGGGGAACCGATCAGCCCCAGCATTTT	TRBV28	TRBJ1-5	NA	NA